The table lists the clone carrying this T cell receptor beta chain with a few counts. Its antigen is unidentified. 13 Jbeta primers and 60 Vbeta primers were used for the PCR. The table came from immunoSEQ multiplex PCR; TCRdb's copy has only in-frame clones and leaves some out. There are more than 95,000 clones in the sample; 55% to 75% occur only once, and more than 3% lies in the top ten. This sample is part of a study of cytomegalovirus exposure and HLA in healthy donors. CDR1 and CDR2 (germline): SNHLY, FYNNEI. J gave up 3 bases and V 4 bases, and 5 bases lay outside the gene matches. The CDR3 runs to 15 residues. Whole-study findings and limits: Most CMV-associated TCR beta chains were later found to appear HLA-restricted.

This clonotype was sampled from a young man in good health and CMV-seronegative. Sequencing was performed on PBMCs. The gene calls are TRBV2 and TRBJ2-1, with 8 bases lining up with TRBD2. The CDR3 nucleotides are TGTGCCAGCAGTGCTGCGGGGGGCCACTACAATGAGCAGTTCTTC. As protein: CASSAAGGHYNEQFF.